A single sample gave rise to the 15 T cell receptor beta chains below, sequenced in a study of beta chain features in type 1 diabetes. Every isolated RNA sample was fully reverse transcribed, so sequencing captured expressed TCRB transcripts. The table came from immunoSEQ multiplex PCR; TCRdb's copy has only in-frame clones and leaves some out. The sample shows hundreds of thousands of clones, roughly two thirds of them seen only once. Material for sequencing was naive CD4+ T cells from blood. The receptors shown here come from a man aged 25-45 years in good health.

The genes are TRBV30 and TRBJ1-2, with 10 bases that match TRBD1. Germline-derived CDR1 and CDR2 are GTSNPN and SVGIG (reference sequence). J lost 8 bases, V lost 2 bases, and 5 bases had no gene match. CDR3 length: 13 amino acids. CDR3 in DNA: TGTGCCTGGAGTCCGGGACAGGGGATAGGCTACACCTTC. This gives the protein CAWSPGQGIGYTF.

This rearrangement joins TRBV5-4 to TRBJ2-3; D unclear. CDR3 size: 14 residues. Germline CDR1 reads SGHNT; CDR2 reads YYREEE (reference sequence). V lost 0 bases, J lost 3 bases, and 8 bases lay in between. The CDR3 loop reads CASSLEAGTDTQYF. CDR3 coding DNA: TGTGCCAGCAGCTTGGAAGCCGGGACAGATACGCAGTATTTT.

This clone was seen a handful of times. V is TRBV30 and J is TRBJ2-7, with D unresolved. Germline V gene data show CDR1 as GTSNPN and CDR2 as SVGIG (reference sequence). V lost 0 bases, J lost 2 bases, and 11 bases lay in between. The length of the CDR3 is 14 residues. The CDR3 here is CAWSVRPDTYEQYF. Here the CDR3 DNA reads TGTGCCTGGAGTGTACGGCCGGATACCTACGAGCAGTACTTC.

This CDR3 reads CSVHRVVEETQYF. The CDR3 bases are TGCAGCGTACACAGGGTGGTGGAGGAGACCCAGTACTTC. The chain has TRBV29-1 and TRBJ2-5; perhaps TRBD1 as D (6 bases). The V gene's germline CDR1 is SQVTM and CDR2 ANQGSEA. This CDR3 comprises 13 residues. The V end was cut by 6 bases, the J end by 5 bases, with 16 bases between.

This clone was observed once. V and J are TRBV7-2 and TRBJ2-7; 8 bases align to TRBD1. Unmatched junction bases numbered 6, after V lost 2 bases and J lost 0 bases. The CDR3 extends over 16 amino acids. Germline V CDR1 and CDR2: SGHTA, FQGNSA. Here the CDR3 reads CASSLPRGQSSYEQYF. In DNA form, the CDR3 reads TGTGCCAGCAGCTTACCCAGGGGGCAAAGCTCCTACGAGCAGTACTTC.

This chain connects TRBV27 to TRBJ2-5; TRBD1 aligns across 7 bases. Germline V gene sequence: CDR1 MNHEY, CDR2 SMNVEV (reference sequence). V lost 4 bases to trimming and J lost 3 bases; unmatched junction nucleotides: 8. The CDR3 totals 15 residues. The CDR3 is CASSSLGQSEETQYF. As DNA, the CDR3 is TGTGCCAGCAGTTCGCTGGGACAGTCTGAAGAGACCCAGTACTTC.

The sample holds one count of this clone. The J gene is TRBJ2-5, the V gene TRBV7-2; 7 nucleotides align to TRBD1. Trimming removed 3 bases from V and 4 bases from J; junction bases left unmatched: 8. CDR3 length equals 15 residues. The germline CDR1 and CDR2 sequences are SGHTA and FQGNSA. The CDR3: CASSLGQPAPETQYF. CDR3 sequence (DNA): TGTGCCAGCAGCTTGGGACAGCCGGCCCCAGAGACCCAGTACTTC.

There are a few counts of this clone. The same CDR3 can be traced to other DNA sequences in this sample. The V and J genes are TRBV29-1 and TRBJ2-7; TRBD1 might be the D (5 bases). V lost 4 bases and J 1 base, leaving 5 bases between the germline ends. Germline-derived CDR1 and CDR2 are SQVTM and ANQGSEA. This CDR3 spans 11 amino acids. The CDR3 spells CSVGQSYEQYF. CDR3 sequence (DNA): TGCAGCGTTGGACAGTCCTACGAGCAGTACTTC.

The CDR3 DNA sequence: TGCAGCGTCGCCCACAGGGGGCCGAGTGAGACCCAGTACTTC. The encoded protein is CSVAHRGPSETQYF. V gene TRBV29-1 combines with J gene TRBJ2-5; 9 bases fit TRBD1. This CDR3 has 14 residues. From germline, CDR1 is SQVTM and CDR2 ANQGSEA. Trimming took 6 bases from V and 5 from J; bases not matched to a gene: 10.

V is TRBV30 and J is TRBJ2-3; D not resolved. V lost 8 bases and J lost 0, with 9 bases in between. This CDR3 has 12 residues. Germline V CDR1 and CDR2: GTSNPN, SVGIG (reference sequence). In DNA, the CDR3 is TGTGCCAACTTAATTAGCACAGATACGCAGTATTTT. Protein sequence: CANLISTDTQYF.

The genes are TRBV30 and TRBJ1-2; 7 nucleotides match TRBD1. The J segment lost 7 bases and the V segment lost 2 bases, leaving 4 bases of the junction unmatched. Germline CDR1 is GTSNPN and CDR2 is SVGIG (reference sequence). The CDR3 loop spans 12 amino acids. In DNA form, the CDR3 reads TGTGCCTGGAGTCGAGGGGGCCTTGGCTACACCTTC. It translates to CAWSRGGLGYTF.

This clone was seen only a few times. This chain connects TRBV29-1 to TRBJ2-3; the match to TRBD1 covers 7 bases. Germline V gene sequence: CDR1 SQVTM, CDR2 ANQGSEA. V shed 6 bases, J shed 0 bases, and the junction held 21 bases outside the gene matches. CDR3 length: 19 amino acids. CDR3 sequence (DNA): TGCAGCGTCCGGATGGGCAGGGGGATCCCCCCACCCAGCACAGATACGCAGTATTTT. This gives the protein CSVRMGRGIPPPSTDTQYF.

The V gene is TRBV7-8, the J gene TRBJ2-3, with 9 bases fitting TRBD2. The CDR3 is 16 residues long. Germline-derived CDR1 and CDR2 are SGHVS and FQNEAQ. J gave up 3 bases and V 5 bases, and 9 bases lay outside the gene matches. In DNA form, the CDR3 reads TGTGCCAGCAGCCCCTTAGGTACTAGCGGGACAGATACGCAGTATTTT. Its translation is CASSPLGTSGTDTQYF. The full variable domain, in which reference TRBV7-8 and TRBJ2-3 provide the parts outside the CDR3, is GAGVSQSPRYKVAKRGQDVALRCDPISGHVSLFWYQQALGQGPEFLTYFQNEAQLDKSGLPSDRFFAERPEGSVSTLKIQRTQQEDSAVYLCASSPLGTSGTDTQYFGPGTRLTVL.

This sequence joins TRBV30 and TRBJ1-3; 8 bases fit TRBD1. The CDR3 extends over 14 amino acids. Germline CDR1 is GTSNPN and CDR2 is SVGIG (reference sequence). J gave up 4 bases and V 4 bases, and 6 bases lay outside the gene matches. DNA of the CDR3: TGTGCCTGGACGGACAGGGAAGGAGGAAACACCATATATTTT. This sequence encodes CAWTDREGGNTIYF. Combining the CDR3 with reference TRBV30 and TRBJ1-3 gives the whole variable domain SQTIHQWPATLVQPVGSPLSLECTVEGTSNPNLYWYRQAAGRGLQLLFYSVGIGQISSEVPQNLSASRPQDRQFILSSKKLLLSDSGFYLCAWTDREGGNTIYFGEGSWLTVV.

The count of this clone is one. V gene TRBV6-6 combines with J gene TRBJ2-7, with D possibly matching TRBD1 (5 bases). Germline-derived CDR1 and CDR2 are MNHNY and SVGAGI (reference sequence). Trimming shortened V by 4 bases and J by 4 bases, and 11 bases separated the two germline ends. The CDR3 length is 13 residues. Here the CDR3 reads CASSSAGLYEQYF. The DNA for the CDR3 is TGTGCCAGCAGTTCTGCAGGGCTATACGAGCAGTACTTC.